The 2 T cell receptor beta chains below come from one sample, sequenced in a study of regulatory T cells in long-lasting Graves disease. Library construction for TCR beta used iRepertoire HTBI primers and Arm-PCR of CDR3 regions. From the multiplex PCR reads, TCRdb called clonotypes with MiXCR, one entry per CDR3 protein. This table holds about 540,000 distinct CDR3 sequences, about 13% found once. Regarding time point: newly diagnosed GD, antithyroid drugs for less than 3 months. The authors made the TCR library using RNA they extracted from PBMCs. The same data also contributed to another study, on T cells in Graves' hyperthyroidism and ophthalmopathy.

Material: peripheral blood mononuclear cells (PBMCs), obtained at new diagnosis, from a patient treated with antithyroid drugs. These TCRs come from a man younger than 40 with Graves disease.

This clonotype was detected a few times. The rearrangement joins TRBV6-5 to TRBJ2-2; D is possibly TRBD2 (6 bases). The CDR3 is 18 residues long. CDR1 is MNHEY, CDR2 SVGAGI, per germline. V lost 2 bases to trimming and J lost 3 bases, with 19 bases between them. CDR3 sequence (DNA): TGTGCCAGCAGTTACGTGATGGGGGACGGAGGGGACACCGGGGAGCTGTTTTTT. This codes for CASSYVMGDGGDTGELFF.

This clonotype has more than one count but fewer than ten. V gene TRBV20-1 combines with J gene TRBJ1-1; D perhaps matches TRBD1 (6 bases). Trimming pared 4 bases from V and 3 bases from J, leaving 12 bases between. Germline CDR1 and CDR2: DFQATT and SNEGSKA (reference sequence). The CDR3 contains 13 residues. The CDR3: CSATLGGDTEAFF. The CDR3 coding sequence is TGCAGTGCTACCTTAGGGGGTGACACTGAAGCTTTCTTT.